One TCR beta chain is described in this entry. Antigen specificity is unknown. Individual cDNA molecules received unique molecular identifiers during library preparation. TCRdb analysed the 5' RACE reads with MiXCR anew, one entry per CDR3 protein. The sample consists of more than 70,000 distinct CDR3 sequences, 9% to 15% of them appearing once. The sample is drawn from a study of early T cells in non-severe SARS-CoV-2 infection. Study as a whole: Unpaired chains resulted from sequencing bulk RNA of unsorted whole blood.

Regarding the study as a whole: Sequences matched to VDJdb favored anti-spike CD8 responses, while private and CD4 specificities were missed.

The TCR was taken from an adult who was a healthcare worker with PCR-confirmed SARS-CoV-2 infection or an uninfected control (not recorded which). Sequencing used whole blood.

In nucleotides, the CDR3 is TGTGCCAGTAGTACCCCGCGTATGGTTATTCACAATGAGCAGTTCTTC. This codes for CASSTPRMVIHNEQFF. The V call is TRBV19, the J call TRBJ2-1; D is uncertain. V dropped 4 bases and J dropped 5 bases, with 18 bases sitting between them. Germline lookup yields CDR1 LNHDA and CDR2 SQIVND (reference sequence). This CDR3 is built from 16 residues.